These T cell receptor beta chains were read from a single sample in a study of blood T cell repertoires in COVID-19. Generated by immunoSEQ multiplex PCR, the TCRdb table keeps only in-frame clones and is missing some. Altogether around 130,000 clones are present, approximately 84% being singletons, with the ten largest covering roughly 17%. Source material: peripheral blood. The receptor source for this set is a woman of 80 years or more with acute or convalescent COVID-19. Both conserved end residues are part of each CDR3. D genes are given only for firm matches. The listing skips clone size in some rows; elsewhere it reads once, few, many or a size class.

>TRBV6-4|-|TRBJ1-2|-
TGTGCCAGCAGTGAAACAGGTCGTGCCTATGGCTACACCTTC
CASSETGRAYGYTF
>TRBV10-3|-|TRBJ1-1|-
TGTGCCATCAGCGGGACAAAGCGCGGCACTGAAGCTTTCTTT
CAISGTKRGTEAFF
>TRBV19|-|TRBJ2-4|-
TGTGCCAGTAGTATCGGGGGAAACATTCAGTACTTC
CASSIGGNIQYF
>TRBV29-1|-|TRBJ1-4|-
TGCAGCGTTGCCTGGGACACCCCTGAAAAACTGTTTTTT
CSVAWDTPEKLFF
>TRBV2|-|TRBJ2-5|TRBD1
TGTGCCAGCAGGGGACAGGGTCACCAAGAGACCCAGTACTTC
CASRGQGHQETQYF
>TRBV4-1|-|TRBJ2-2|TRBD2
TGCGCCAGCAGCCAAGTTCGGGGGGTCGCGAACACCGGGGAGCTGTTTTTT
CASSQVRGVANTGELFF
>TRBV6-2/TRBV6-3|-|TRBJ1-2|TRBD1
TGTGCCAGCAGTTGGACAGGGACCCCGAACTATGGCTACACCTTC
CASSWTGTPNYGYTF
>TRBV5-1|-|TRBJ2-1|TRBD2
TGCGCCAGCAGCTCCACGGTATTAGCGGGAGGGTACAATGAGCAGTTCTTC
CASSSTVLAGGYNEQFF
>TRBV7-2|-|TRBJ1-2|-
TGTGCCAGCAGCTCTTCCGGGGGAACGGACTATGGCTACACCTTC
CASSSSGGTDYGYTF
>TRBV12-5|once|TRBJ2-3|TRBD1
TGTGCTAGTGGTTTGGCCCCGGGACAGGGAAGTCCAGATACGCAGTATTTT
CASGLAPGQGSPDTQYF
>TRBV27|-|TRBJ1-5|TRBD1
TGTGCCAGCAGTGGAGACAGGGTCGCTCAGCCCCAGCATTTT
CASSGDRVAQPQHF
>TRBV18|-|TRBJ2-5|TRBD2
TGTGCCAGCTCACCATCTAGCGGGGGAGAGACCCAGTACTTC
CASSPSSGGETQYF
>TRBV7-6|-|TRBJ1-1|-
TGTGCCAGCAGCCCACCTGGGGGGAGGTACACTGAAGCTTTCTTT
CASSPPGGRYTEAFF
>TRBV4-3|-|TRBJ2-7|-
TGCGCCAGCAGCCAAGGTCCGGCAGGTCTCTACGAGCAGTACTTC
CASSQGPAGLYEQYF
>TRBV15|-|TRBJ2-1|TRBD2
TGTGCCACCAGCAGAGATCTGGGACTAGCGGGGACGAGGGAGCAGTTCTTC
CATSRDLGLAGTREQFF
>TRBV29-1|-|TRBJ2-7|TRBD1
TGCAGCGCCCTCCGGGACAGGGACCCCGAGCAGTACTTC
CSALRDRDPEQYF
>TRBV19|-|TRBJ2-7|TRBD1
TGTGCCAGTAGTACACGGACAGGGTACTACGAGCAGTACTTC
CASSTRTGYYEQYF
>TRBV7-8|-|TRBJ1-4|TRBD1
TGTGCCAGCAGCGAACAGGGGGCCGGGGAAAAACTGTTTTTT
CASSEQGAGEKLFF
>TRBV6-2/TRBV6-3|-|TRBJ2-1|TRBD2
TGTGCCAGCAGTTATTACCGAGCGGGAGGGTCCTACAATGAGCAGTTCTTC
CASSYYRAGGSYNEQFF
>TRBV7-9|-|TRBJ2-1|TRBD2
TGTGCCAGCAGGCCGCCCCTCGGGACTAGTGTCTATGAGCAGTTCTTC
CASRPPLGTSVYEQFF
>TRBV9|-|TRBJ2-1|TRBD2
TGTGCCAGCAGCGAAGGACTAGCGGAGAATGAGCAGTTCTTC
CASSEGLAENEQFF
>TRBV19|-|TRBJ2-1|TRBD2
TGTGCCAGTAGTATGGTCGGCGGGGGGGCGAATGAGCAGTTCTTC
CASSMVGGGANEQFF
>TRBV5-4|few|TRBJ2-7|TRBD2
TGTGCCAGCGGGGAGGGGACCCTGCTTTACGAGCAGTACTTC
CASGEGTLLYEQYF
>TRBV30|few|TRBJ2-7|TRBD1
TGTGCCTGGAGTTTCGGACAGGACTACGAGCAGTACTTC
CAWSFGQDYEQYF
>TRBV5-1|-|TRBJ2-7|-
TGCGCCAGCAGCCTGAGCCGACTCTCCTACGAGCAGTACTTC
CASSLSRLSYEQYF
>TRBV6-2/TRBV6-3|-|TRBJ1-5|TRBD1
TGTGCCAGCAGTTGGTCGCTTACAGGGGAGCCCCAGCATTTT
CASSWSLTGEPQHF
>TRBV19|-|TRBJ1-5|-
TGTGCCAGTAGTATAGGACGGAGCAAAAGCAATCAGCCCCAGCATTTT
CASSIGRSKSNQPQHF
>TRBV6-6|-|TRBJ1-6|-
TGTGCCAGCAGTTACTCGGTGAGGGATTCACCCCTCCACTTT
CASSYSVRDSPLHF
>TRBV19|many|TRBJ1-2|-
TGTGCCAGTTCACCCCAGGGGTTCTATGGCTACACCTTC
CASSPQGFYGYTF
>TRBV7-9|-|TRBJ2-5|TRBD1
TGTGCCAGCAGCTTCGGGCAGGGGGCTGGAAAGACCCAGTACTTC
CASSFGQGAGKTQYF
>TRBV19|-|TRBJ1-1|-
TGTGCCAGTAGTATGATTTGGGGGCGTCACACTGAAGCTTTCTTT
CASSMIWGRHTEAFF
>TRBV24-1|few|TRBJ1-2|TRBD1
TGTGCCACCAGTGGAACACCCCCGGGACAGGCATACTATGGCTACACCTTC
CATSGTPPGQAYYGYTF
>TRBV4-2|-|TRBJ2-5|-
TGTGCCAGCAGCCAAGGACAGGTAGAGACCCAGTACTTC
CASSQGQVETQYF
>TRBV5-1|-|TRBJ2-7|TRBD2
TGCGCCAGCAGCTTGGTGCTAGCGGGTACCCACGAGCAGTACTTC
CASSLVLAGTHEQYF
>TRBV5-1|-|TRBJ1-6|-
TGCGCCAGCAGCTTGGAGCGGGGTAATTCACCCCTCCACTTT
CASSLERGNSPLHF
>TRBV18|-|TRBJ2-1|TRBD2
TGTGCCAGCTCACCAGGCGGGAGCTACAATGAGCAGTTCTTC
CASSPGGSYNEQFF
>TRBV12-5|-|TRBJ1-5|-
TGTGCTAGTGGTTTCCTGACAGGAGGAGTTAGCAATCAGCCCCAGCATTTT
CASGFLTGGVSNQPQHF
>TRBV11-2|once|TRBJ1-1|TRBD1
TGTGCCAGCAGCTTCGAGACAGGGCCAGCTTTCTTT
CASSFETGPAFF
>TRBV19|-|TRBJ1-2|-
TGTGCCAGTAGCCGGACAGCCTATGGCTACACCTTC
CASSRTAYGYTF
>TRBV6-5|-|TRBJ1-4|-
TGTGCCAGCAGCACCGCCGGGTGGGATGAAAAACTGTTTTTT
CASSTAGWDEKLFF
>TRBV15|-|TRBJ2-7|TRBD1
TGTGCCACCAGCAACAACAGGGGCTACGAGCAGTACTTC
CATSNNRGYEQYF
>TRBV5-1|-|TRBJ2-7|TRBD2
TGCGCCAGCAGCTCCGGGGGGGGGAGCTCCTACGAGCAGTACTTC
CASSSGGGSSYEQYF
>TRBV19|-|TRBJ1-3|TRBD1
TGTGCCAGTAGCCCGGGACAGAACTCTGGAAACACCATATATTTT
CASSPGQNSGNTIYF
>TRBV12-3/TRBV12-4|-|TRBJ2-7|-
TGTGCCAGCAGTCCGGGTCAGTACGAGCAGTACTTC
CASSPGQYEQYF
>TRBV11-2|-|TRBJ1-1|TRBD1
TGTGCCAGCAGCCTGGACAGGGACACTGAAGCTTTCTTT
CASSLDRDTEAFF
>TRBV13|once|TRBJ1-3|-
TGTGCCAGCAGCGACCCGACAGGACCCTATGGAAACACCATATATTTT
CASSDPTGPYGNTIYF
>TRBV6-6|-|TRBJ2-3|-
TGTGCCAGCAGTTACTCGAGTGCGGATACGCAGTATTTT
CASSYSSADTQYF
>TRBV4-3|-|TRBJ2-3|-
TGCGCCAGCAGCCAAGAATGGAAGCGGTCAGATACGCAGTATTTT
CASSQEWKRSDTQYF
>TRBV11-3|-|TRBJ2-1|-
TGTGCCAGCAGCTTAACCAGATACAATGAGCAGTTCTTC
CASSLTRYNEQFF
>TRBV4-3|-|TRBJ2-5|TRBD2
TGCGCCAGCAGCCGGCTACTAGCGGGGGGGACTCAAGAGACCCAGTACTTC
CASSRLLAGGTQETQYF
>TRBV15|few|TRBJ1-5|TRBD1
TGTGCCACCAGCAACCCGGACAGGAGAAATCAGCCCCAGCATTTT
CATSNPDRRNQPQHF
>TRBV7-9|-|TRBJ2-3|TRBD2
TGTGCCAGCAGCAGGGCTGGGGCTAGCGGGAGGGCCGGGACAGATACGCAGTATTTT
CASSRAGASGRAGTDTQYF
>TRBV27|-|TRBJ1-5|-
TGTGCCAGCAGTTTAAGGGGACTGAATCAGCCCCAGCATTTT
CASSLRGLNQPQHF
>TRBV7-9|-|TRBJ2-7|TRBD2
TGTGCCAGCAGCCCGCAGGGGCTAGCGGGAGGCGAGCAGTACTTC
CASSPQGLAGGEQYF
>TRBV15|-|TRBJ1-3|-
TGTGCCACCAGCAGAAACCGGGTCACCTCTGGAAACACCATATATTTT
CATSRNRVTSGNTIYF
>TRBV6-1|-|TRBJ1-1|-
TGTGCCAGCAGTGAAGTCCAGGGCCACACTGAAGCTTTCTTT
CASSEVQGHTEAFF
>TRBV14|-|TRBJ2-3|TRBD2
TGTGCCAGCAGTCCGACTAGCGGGAGTGCAGATACGCAGTATTTT
CASSPTSGSADTQYF